Listed below are T cell receptor beta chains from one sample, sequenced in a study of T cell repertoires in cytomegalovirus infection. TCRdb processed the reads anew with MiXCR; each CDR3 protein has one entry. This table has under 600,000 distinct CDR3 sequences, more than 15% appearing once. The specimen sequenced was CD8+ T cells from PBMCs. Source of these receptors: a human donor in good health (CMV status not recorded). Some clones in this sample may be carry-over from other donors' samples. The CDR3 runs from the conserved cysteine through the conserved F or W. Each record gives: clone size, D gene, J gene, V gene, CDR3 DNA, CDR3 protein. The D gene is left open where the match is weak. Only some rows state a clone size, as once, few, many or a class for expanded clones.

clone size: many; D gene: NA; J gene: TRBJ2-1; V gene: TRBV12-3/TRBV12-4; CDR3 DNA: TGTGCCAGCACAAGAGACAGTTACAATGAGCAGTTCTTC; CDR3 protein: CASTRDSYNEQFF
clone size: few; D gene: TRBD2; J gene: TRBJ2-1; V gene: TRBV19; CDR3 DNA: TGTGCCAGTAGTATATTAGCGGGCCCCAATGAGCAGTTCTTC; CDR3 protein: CASSILAGPNEQFF
clone size: NA; D gene: NA; J gene: TRBJ1-1; V gene: TRBV6-5; CDR3 DNA: TGTGCCAGCAGTTACTCGAAGGGGGATCTGAACACTGAAGCTTTCTTT; CDR3 protein: CASSYSKGDLNTEAFF
clone size: NA; D gene: NA; J gene: TRBJ2-7; V gene: TRBV13; CDR3 DNA: TGTGCCAGCAGCTTAGGGTCCGGACAGAGCTACGAGCAGTACTTC; CDR3 protein: CASSLGSGQSYEQYF
clone size: many; D gene: NA; J gene: TRBJ2-1; V gene: TRBV12-3/TRBV12-4; CDR3 DNA: TGTGCCAGCAGTTTAGAAGGGAACAATGAGCAGTTCTTC; CDR3 protein: CASSLEGNNEQFF
clone size: many; D gene: NA; J gene: TRBJ1-2; V gene: TRBV7-2; CDR3 DNA: TGTGCCAGCAGCTTAGAGCCAGGGGACTTCTATGGCTACACCTTC; CDR3 protein: CASSLEPGDFYGYTF
clone size: many; D gene: TRBD2; J gene: TRBJ2-3; V gene: TRBV6-5; CDR3 DNA: TGTGCCAGCAGTTACTTTGGGACTAGCGGTAGCACAGATACGCAGTATTTT; CDR3 protein: CASSYFGTSGSTDTQYF
clone size: many; D gene: TRBD1; J gene: TRBJ2-5; V gene: TRBV6-1; CDR3 DNA: TGTGCCAGCAGTGAATGGGATACAGGGGAAGGGTTAGGAGAGACCCAGTACTTC; CDR3 protein: CASSEWDTGEGLGETQYF
clone size: NA; D gene: NA; J gene: TRBJ2-7; V gene: TRBV3-1; CDR3 DNA: TGTGCCAGCAGCCGCACGTTTTACGAGCAGTACTTC; CDR3 protein: CASSRTFYEQYF
clone size: NA; D gene: NA; J gene: TRBJ2-1; V gene: TRBV5-1; CDR3 DNA: TGCGCCAGCAGCTTCCGGGGAGGTCCGGGCAATGAGCAGTTCTTC; CDR3 protein: CASSFRGGPGNEQFF
clone size: many; D gene: NA; J gene: TRBJ1-5; V gene: TRBV19; CDR3 DNA: TGTGCCAGTAGTAGGACAAGCAATCAGCCCCAGCATTTT; CDR3 protein: CASSRTSNQPQHF
clone size: NA; D gene: NA; J gene: TRBJ2-2; V gene: TRBV20-1; CDR3 DNA: TGCAGTGCTAGAGATGTGTTTGGACTAACGAACACCGGGGAGCTGTTTTTT; CDR3 protein: CSARDVFGLTNTGELFF
clone size: few; D gene: TRBD1; J gene: TRBJ1-1; V gene: TRBV12-3/TRBV12-4; CDR3 DNA: TGTGCCAGCAGTTTTAGTTCCGGGACAGGGTACACTGAAGCTTTCTTT; CDR3 protein: CASSFSSGTGYTEAFF
clone size: NA; D gene: NA; J gene: TRBJ1-2; V gene: TRBV27; CDR3 DNA: TGTGCCAGCAGTTTTCGCTCAGGGCAGGATGGCTACACCTTC; CDR3 protein: CASSFRSGQDGYTF
clone size: NA; D gene: NA; J gene: TRBJ1-2; V gene: TRBV5-4; CDR3 DNA: TGTGCCAGCAGCGCGGGCAACAACTATGGCTACACCTTC; CDR3 protein: CASSAGNNYGYTF
clone size: many; D gene: TRBD1; J gene: TRBJ1-4; V gene: TRBV7-9; CDR3 DNA: TGTGCCAGCAGCCCAGGACAGGCGGTATTTTATGAAAAACTGTTTTTT; CDR3 protein: CASSPGQAVFYEKLFF
clone size: few; D gene: NA; J gene: TRBJ2-2; V gene: TRBV4-2; CDR3 DNA: TGTGCCAGTTCAAACTTAGGGCCCGGGGAGCTGTTTTTT; CDR3 protein: CASSNLGPGELFF
clone size: many; D gene: NA; J gene: TRBJ2-3; V gene: TRBV20-1; CDR3 DNA: TGCAGTGCCCAGGGAAGGGCTAGCCCCACAGATACGCAGTATTTT; CDR3 protein: CSAQGRASPTDTQYF
clone size: many; D gene: NA; J gene: TRBJ2-5; V gene: TRBV19; CDR3 DNA: TGTGCCAGTAGCATGACTCTCGTGGGACAAGAGACCCAGTACTTC; CDR3 protein: CASSMTLVGQETQYF
clone size: NA; D gene: NA; J gene: TRBJ1-2; V gene: TRBV10-2; CDR3 DNA: TGCGCCAGCAGTGAGAACAACAGGGATTACACCTTC; CDR3 protein: CASSENNRDYTF
clone size: many; D gene: NA; J gene: TRBJ2-1; V gene: TRBV12-5; CDR3 DNA: TGTGCTAGTGGTTTGGTACGTGGGACTGAGCAGTTCTTC; CDR3 protein: CASGLVRGTEQFF
clone size: few; D gene: TRBD1; J gene: TRBJ1-1; V gene: TRBV27; CDR3 DNA: TGTGCCAGCAGTTCATGGGAGGGGGCGAACACTGAAGCTTTCTTT; CDR3 protein: CASSSWEGANTEAFF
clone size: many; D gene: NA; J gene: TRBJ2-3; V gene: TRBV4-1; CDR3 DNA: TGTGCCAGCAGCCAGGACAGCGGCACAGATACGCAGTATTTT; CDR3 protein: CASSQDSGTDTQYF
clone size: many; D gene: TRBD2; J gene: TRBJ2-3; V gene: TRBV7-2; CDR3 DNA: TGTGCCAGCAGCTTAGTAGTGGGGACTAGCGGGGGGGCAAGAGATACGCAGTATTTT; CDR3 protein: CASSLVVGTSGGARDTQYF
clone size: many; D gene: NA; J gene: TRBJ2-2; V gene: TRBV6-2/TRBV6-3; CDR3 DNA: TGTGCCAGCAGCCCATCAGGGGAGCTGTTTTTT; CDR3 protein: CASSPSGELFF
clone size: NA; D gene: NA; J gene: TRBJ1-1; V gene: TRBV27; CDR3 DNA: TGTGCCAGCAGTTTATTCCAGGTAGGCACTGAAGCTTTCTTT; CDR3 protein: CASSLFQVGTEAFF
clone size: few; D gene: TRBD1; J gene: TRBJ1-2; V gene: TRBV18; CDR3 DNA: TGTGCCAGCTCTAGAACAGGGGAAATCTATGGCTACACCTTC; CDR3 protein: CASSRTGEIYGYTF
clone size: NA; D gene: NA; J gene: TRBJ2-5; V gene: TRBV30; CDR3 DNA: TGTGCCTGGAGTTCAGGGCGACAAGAGACCCAGTACTTC; CDR3 protein: CAWSSGRQETQYF
clone size: many; D gene: TRBD2; J gene: TRBJ2-3; V gene: TRBV11-2; CDR3 DNA: TGTGCCAGCAGCTGGTACGGGAGGGCCCCCACAGATACGCAGTATTTT; CDR3 protein: CASSWYGRAPTDTQYF
clone size: many; D gene: NA; J gene: TRBJ2-2; V gene: TRBV7-9; CDR3 DNA: TGTGCCAGCAGCTCTCGTCGGCCCGGGGAGCTGTTTTTT; CDR3 protein: CASSSRRPGELFF
clone size: few; D gene: NA; J gene: TRBJ1-1; V gene: TRBV3-1; CDR3 DNA: TGTGCCAGCAGCCAACCCGGGCCAGGTGGAACACTTGAAGCTTTCTTT; CDR3 protein: CASSQPGPGGTLEAFF
clone size: few; D gene: NA; J gene: TRBJ2-1; V gene: TRBV6-1; CDR3 DNA: TGTGCCAGCCGATCCCGGGGAATGACTTATGAGCAGTTCTTC; CDR3 protein: CASRSRGMTYEQFF
clone size: few; D gene: NA; J gene: TRBJ1-2; V gene: TRBV11-2; CDR3 DNA: TGTGCCAGCAGCTTCTGGAGGGATACTAACTATGGCTACACCTTC; CDR3 protein: CASSFWRDTNYGYTF
clone size: many; D gene: TRBD1; J gene: TRBJ1-1; V gene: TRBV27; CDR3 DNA: TGTGCCAGCAGTCTCCAGACAGGGGTTGGCACTGAAGCTTTCTTT; CDR3 protein: CASSLQTGVGTEAFF
clone size: NA; D gene: NA; J gene: TRBJ1-3; V gene: TRBV9; CDR3 DNA: TGTGCCAGCAGCGTAGTTCCGGACACCATATATTTT; CDR3 protein: CASSVVPDTIYF
clone size: few; D gene: TRBD1; J gene: TRBJ2-7; V gene: TRBV18; CDR3 DNA: TGTGCCAGCTCACCAAAGCTCGCGGGACAGGCCTACGAGCAGTACTTC; CDR3 protein: CASSPKLAGQAYEQYF
clone size: many; D gene: TRBD1; J gene: TRBJ2-1; V gene: TRBV12-5; CDR3 DNA: TGTGCTAGTGCCCCTGAATCCCGACAGGGGCTTAAGGGTGAGCAGTTCTTC; CDR3 protein: CASAPESRQGLKGEQFF
clone size: NA; D gene: NA; J gene: TRBJ2-1; V gene: TRBV6-2/TRBV6-3; CDR3 DNA: TGTGCCAGCAGCCCCCCCGACCGGGCCAATGAGCAGTTCTTC; CDR3 protein: CASSPPDRANEQFF
clone size: many; D gene: NA; J gene: TRBJ2-2; V gene: TRBV19; CDR3 DNA: TGTGCCAGTAGTATTAGCGGAAACACCGGGGAGCTGTTTTTT; CDR3 protein: CASSISGNTGELFF
clone size: NA; D gene: TRBD2; J gene: TRBJ2-5; V gene: TRBV28; CDR3 DNA: TGTGCCAGCAGTTTTAGAGCGGGAGGTTGGGAGACCCAGTACTTC; CDR3 protein: CASSFRAGGWETQYF
clone size: many; D gene: NA; J gene: TRBJ1-2; V gene: TRBV7-8; CDR3 DNA: TGTGCCAGCAGCCTCGATTTGGTCTATGGCTACACCTTC; CDR3 protein: CASSLDLVYGYTF
clone size: NA; D gene: NA; J gene: TRBJ2-7; V gene: TRBV30; CDR3 DNA: TGTGCCTGCCAAGGAGGGTCGAGAGAGCAGTACTTC; CDR3 protein: CACQGGSREQYF
clone size: NA; D gene: NA; J gene: TRBJ2-1; V gene: TRBV5-1; CDR3 DNA: TGCGCCAGCAGCTTGGCCAACCAAGCGTATGAGCAGTTCTTC; CDR3 protein: CASSLANQAYEQFF
clone size: many; D gene: NA; J gene: TRBJ2-2; V gene: TRBV7-9; CDR3 DNA: TGTGCCAGCACTCCAGTGACCGGGGAGCTGTTTTTT; CDR3 protein: CASTPVTGELFF
clone size: many; D gene: NA; J gene: TRBJ1-2; V gene: TRBV7-2; CDR3 DNA: TGTGCCAGCAGCCTCCTTATTGCTAACTATGGCTACACCTTC; CDR3 protein: CASSLLIANYGYTF
clone size: few; D gene: TRBD1; J gene: TRBJ2-1; V gene: TRBV5-1; CDR3 DNA: TGCGCCAGCAGCGCCGGGACAGGGGGCGCGTACAATGAGCAGTTCTTC; CDR3 protein: CASSAGTGGAYNEQFF
clone size: many; D gene: TRBD2; J gene: TRBJ2-3; V gene: TRBV7-9; CDR3 DNA: TGTGCCAGCAGCCAATCGGAGGCGGGGGAATTCGGCACAGATACGCAGTATTTT; CDR3 protein: CASSQSEAGEFGTDTQYF
clone size: many; D gene: NA; J gene: TRBJ1-5; V gene: TRBV6-1; CDR3 DNA: TGTGCCAGCCGGGGCCCAAATGGCAATCAGCCCCAGCATTTT; CDR3 protein: CASRGPNGNQPQHF